These 21 T cell receptor beta chains came from one sample sequenced in a study of T cells expressing NK-cell markers. TCRdb re-called the 5' RACE reads; one entry per CDR3 protein, DNA not given. This sample's table reports 130,000 to 150,000 distinct CDR3 sequences. The sequenced material came from blood T cells: a sorted CD56 or NKG2C T cell subset, CD4+ or CD8+ T cells, or bulk PBMC T cells (not recorded which). These receptors were taken from a man aged 18 to 29 in good health.

V usage is TRBV12-3 or TRBV12-4 and J usage is TRBJ2-5; TCRdb picks TRBD1, but there is no DNA to check that call. The CDR3 has 13 residues. CDR3 amino acids: CASSLQGGVTQYF.

The chain links TRBV7-2 to TRBJ2-3; no DNA is available, so the TRBD2 call from TCRdb remains unchecked. CDR1 is SGHTA and CDR2 is FQGNSA in the germline V gene. The CDR3 loop spans 16 amino acids. The CDR3 reads CASTGETSGGTDTQYF.

J is TRBJ2-7 and V is TRBV28. The germline V gene has CDR1 MDHEN and CDR2 SYDVKM. The CDR3 contains 13 residues. CDR3 region: CASSLKGPYEQYF. The variable domain in full, with the rest retrieved from reference TRBV28 and TRBJ2-7, is DVKVTQSSRYLVKRTGEKVFLECVQDMDHENMFWYRQDPGLGLRLIYFSYDVKMKEKGDIPEGYSVSREKKERFSLILESASTNQTSMYLCASSLKGPYEQYFGPGTRLTVT.

J is TRBJ2-1 and V is TRBV29-1; TCRdb gives TRBD2 as the D gene, but with no DNA this cannot be confirmed. There are 14 residues in the CDR3. Germline V gives CDR1 SQVTM, CDR2 ANQGSEA. Here the CDR3 reads CSVDRAGPPFEQFF.

The chain couples TRBV2 to TRBJ2-3; checking the TCRdb D call of TRBD2 is not possible without DNA. Germline loops: CDR1 SNHLY, CDR2 FYNNEI. The CDR3 loop spans 16 amino acids. The CDR3 is CASSESGLAGGDTQYF.

The chain is built from TRBV28 and TRBJ2-5; TCRdb's assignment of TRBD2 cannot be checked, as there is no DNA. CDR3 size: 13 residues. Germline values: CDR1 MDHEN, CDR2 SYDVKM. CDR3: CASTPLAGETQYF. The full variable domain, its missing parts supplied by reference TRBV28 and TRBJ2-5, is DVKVTQSSRYLVKRTGEKVFLECVQDMDHENMFWYRQDPGLGLRLIYFSYDVKMKEKGDIPEGYSVSREKKERFSLILESASTNQTSMYLCASTPLAGETQYFGPGTRLLVL.

The CDR3 protein is CSVVLQDPRVADTQYF. The chain has TRBV29-1 and TRBJ2-3. Germline V CDR1 and CDR2: SQVTM, ANQGSEA. The CDR3 length is 16 residues.

The rearrangement links TRBV11-2 to TRBJ2-1; TCRdb gives TRBD1 as the D gene, but with no DNA this cannot be confirmed. CDR3 length: 12 residues. Germline-derived CDR1 and CDR2 are SGHAT and FQNNGV. This CDR3 reads CADRTGTDEQFF.

V usage is TRBV9 and J usage is TRBJ1-2; TCRdb picks TRBD1, but there is no DNA to check that call. CDR3 length equals 13 residues. Germline V gene lookup returns CDR1 SGDLS and CDR2 YYNGEE. The CDR3 loop reads CASSIGTVRGYTF.

The chain joins TRBV7-9 to TRBJ1-1; without DNA, the TCRdb call of TRBD1 cannot be checked. The germline CDR1 and CDR2 sequences are SEHNR and FQNEAQ (reference sequence). This CDR3 spans 17 amino acids. CDR3 sequence: CASSGHAGQGTNTEAFF.

The chain uses TRBV15 and TRBJ1-5; the TRBD1 assignment by TCRdb is unverifiable without DNA. The CDR3 has 16 amino acids. Per germline, CDR1 LNHNV and CDR2 YYDKDF (reference sequence). This CDR3 reads CATSRDVQGSNQPQHF.

CDR3 amino acids: CASRGTVNTEAFF. V and J are TRBV5-6 and TRBJ1-1; the D call of TRBD1 rests on TCRdb alone, since no DNA is present to check it. This CDR3 comprises 13 residues. Germline CDR1 and CDR2: SGHDT and YYEEEE.

This chain connects TRBV27 to TRBJ1-2. The CDR3 is 15 amino acids. Germline-derived CDR1 and CDR2 are MNHEY and SMNVEV (reference sequence). CDR3 protein: CASSLSQANLVGYTF.

The gene calls are TRBV4-3 and TRBJ1-1. Germline V gene data show CDR1 as LGHNA and CDR2 as YSLEER. This CDR3 has 15 residues. CDR3 amino acids: CASSQKFRSNTEAFF.

This chain joins TRBV4-2 and TRBJ2-2; TCRdb's D call, TRBD2, is unchecked because there is no DNA. The CDR3 has 16 amino acids. Per the germline V gene, CDR1 is LGHNA and CDR2 is YNFKEQ. The chain's CDR3 is CASSQLWEGGTGELFF.

The chain is built from TRBV30 and TRBJ2-1; the TCRdb call, TRBD1, lacks DNA for checking. The CDR3 length is 13 residues. Per the germline V gene, CDR1 is GTSNPN and CDR2 is SVGIG (reference sequence). CDR3 loop: CACTGGAGVTEFF.

The V gene is TRBV12-3 or TRBV12-4, the J gene TRBJ1-1; without DNA, the TCRdb call of TRBD1 cannot be checked. The CDR3 totals 15 residues. CDR3 loop: CASSFVRTGNIEAFF.

This chain uses TRBV29-1 with TRBJ2-1; TCRdb lists TRBD2, though no DNA is available to test this call. The CDR3 extends over 14 amino acids. Looked up from germline, CDR1 is SQVTM and CDR2 is ANQGSEA. CDR3: CSTTTSGSYNEQFF.

The chain employs TRBV5-3 and TRBJ2-5; TCRdb returns TRBD2, unconfirmable since there is no DNA. TRBV5-3 is an ORF for which the function is uncertain. The CDR3 spans 14 residues. The CDR3 is CARSSLRRGETQYF.

The chain is built from TRBV6-2 or TRBV6-3 and TRBJ2-2; without DNA, the TCRdb call of TRBD2 cannot be checked. Germline CDR1 and CDR2: MNHEY and SVGEGT. The CDR3 spans 13 residues. The CDR3 region is CASRTINTGELFF.

The chain employs TRBV7-9 and TRBJ2-2; the D call of TRBD1 rests on TCRdb alone, since no DNA is present to check it. Germline CDR1 and CDR2: SEHNR and FQNEAQ (reference sequence). This CDR3 has 13 residues. The CDR3 spells CASSSQGTGELFF.